Described below is a single T cell receptor beta chain sequence and its context. Its antigen has not been determined. A read error is possible here, since a much larger clone lies one base away. Libraries of naive CD8 T cells were built from 20,000 to 1,000,000 sorted cells, with 10%, 30% or 50% of the purified RNA used. Naive CD8 T cells were FACS-sorted as CD8+CD4-CCR7+CD45RA+ on a BD FACSAria II into RLT Plus buffer. To test detection sensitivity, Jurkat RNA equivalent to ten TCR copies was spiked into samples of about 19,000-1,000,000 naive CD8 T cells. CD8 T cells were enriched using RosetteSep CD8+ T Cell Enrichment Cocktail and Ficoll-Paque, and the enriched cells then underwent ACK red cell lysis. The record originates from a study of molecular identifiers for immune sequencing clone quantification (dated by TCRdb to between 2018 and 2020). About the investigation overall: For a replicate experiment, RNA from roughly 21,000 or 96,000 naive CD8 T cells was divided into five aliquots, of which four were sequenced. CD8 T cells were used in a methods study to benchmark molecular-identifier clustering-based TCR repertoire sequencing (MIDCIRS) and TCR RNA copy counting. Overall results and qualifications from the work: Highly expanded clone sizes could be underestimated if identical TCR molecules share a barcode. In CMV-specific effector cells, clones with more than 20 RNA copies contained over 98% of molecules, whereas in naive cells such clones contained under 1% of molecules. When barcode sub-clustering was not used, chimeric consensus sequences inflated TCR diversity, with chimeras reaching as high as 47%. Spiked-in Jurkat TCR RNA (approximately 9 copies' worth), which is not part of the donor repertoire, was contained in the naive libraries. Spiked-in Jurkat TCR RNA equivalent to a single cell was reported to be detectable even among 750,000 to 1,000,000 naive CD8 T cells. Approximately 3.1 recovered TCR RNA copies per cell were obtained by modeling, versus about 10 by digital PCR, implying a capture efficiency of about 30%.

Libraries were built with PCR. Sequencing took place on a NextSeq 500. Preparation of bulk TCR libraries followed a previously described approach, with the TCR primers listed in Table S5. The Qiagen AllPrep DNA/RNA kit was used to purify total RNA. Before analysis, reads from multiple sequencing runs of one library were combined. The authors' analysis ran thus. Reads were retained only if an exact TCR constant sequence was present, and the retained reads were trimmed to 150 nt and grouped according to their 12-nt molecular barcodes. Within each barcode group, reads were sub-clustered at a 15% Levenshtein threshold, and quality-weighted consensus sequences were built per RNA molecule. Non-functional sequences were removed, as were lower-count sequences one edit away from another. Based on a fit of two negative binomial distributions, barcode sub-clusters having less than 20% of the maximum read count were discarded. TCRdb trimmed the raw reads at Q25, called clones with MiXCR and kept productive beta chains. Identical CDR3 proteins give one entry, which carries the most common genes and DNA. These V and J calls are TCRdb output, not the study's own analysis. The sample has approximately 500,000 distinct CDR3 sequences on record, roughly 24% of them singletons. The top ten constitute around 0.78% of the sample.

The source material was naive CD8+ T cells from blood, with Jurkat cell RNA spiked in. The cell subset or site label corresponds to: FACS-sorted CD8+CD4-CCR7+CD45RA+ naive T cells. The TCR originated in a human donor in good health. Some libraries in this study had Jurkat cell RNA spiked in.

The CDR3 corresponds to CASSYSPTEGGQPQHF. The bases are TGTGCCAGCAGCTACAGCCCCACGGAAGGGGGCCAGCCCCAGCATTTT. Here the chain combines TRBV6-5 and TRBJ1-5, and 7 bases in between align with TRBD1. The CDR3 runs 16 residues from the cysteine to the phenylalanine. Left in the record is the CDR3 DNA by itself, 48 bases read in frame from the first base. CDR1 and CDR2 are read off the germline V gene as MNHEY and SVGAGI. Ends trimmed: V by 6 bases, J by 7 bases; bases unmatched to a gene: 15.